This T cell receptor (beta chain) was documented in a study of blood T cell repertoires in COVID-19. Background on the study: The analysed material was cDNA or gDNA that came from T cells, B-cell-depleted T cells, or PBMCs.

The protocol was immunoSEQ multiplex PCR, while the TCRdb copy is restricted to in-frame clones and leaves out a portion. This sample has about 130,000 clones, with roughly 83% found just once. Unmatched junction bases numbered 12, after V lost 6 bases and J lost 8 bases. Germline loops: CDR1 MNHEY, CDR2 SMNVEV (reference sequence). The CDR3 consists of 15 residues. This TCR derives from a woman of 80 years or more with acute or convalescent COVID-19. The specimen was peripheral blood. V usage is TRBV27 and J usage is TRBJ1-4; 7 bases map to TRBD1. The CDR3 region is CASSRGTPGREKLFF. The CDR3 DNA reads TGTGCCAGCAGCAGGGGGACGCCGGGGCGGGAAAAACTGTTTTTT.